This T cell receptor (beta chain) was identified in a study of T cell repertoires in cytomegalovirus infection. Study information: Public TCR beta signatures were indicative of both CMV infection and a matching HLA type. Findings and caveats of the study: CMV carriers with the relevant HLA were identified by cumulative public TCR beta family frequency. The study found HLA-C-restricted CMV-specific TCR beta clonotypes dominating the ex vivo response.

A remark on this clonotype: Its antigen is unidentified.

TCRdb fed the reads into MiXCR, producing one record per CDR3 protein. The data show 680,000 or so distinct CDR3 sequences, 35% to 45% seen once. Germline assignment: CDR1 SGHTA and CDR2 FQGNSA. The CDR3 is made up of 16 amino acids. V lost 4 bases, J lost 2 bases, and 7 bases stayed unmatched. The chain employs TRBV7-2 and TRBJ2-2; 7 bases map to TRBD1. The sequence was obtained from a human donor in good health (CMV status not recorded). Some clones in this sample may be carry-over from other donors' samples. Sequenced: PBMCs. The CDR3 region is CASSSLQGLNTGELFF. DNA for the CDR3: TGTGCCAGCAGCTCCCTACAGGGGCTTAACACCGGGGAGCTGTTTTTT.